This T cell receptor (beta chain) was observed in a study of OX40 agonist ivuxolimab in advanced cancers. Looking at the study overall: Dose-escalation patients' cancers were hepatocellular carcinoma, melanoma, renal cell or head and neck cancer.

Germline loops: CDR1 SGHAT, CDR2 FQNNGV. Trimming removed 3 bases from V and 5 bases from J, with 13 bases in between. This CDR3 region has 14 residues. As for this clone: Its specificity is not known.

The cohort excluded patients with autoimmune disease history or systemic immunosuppression. The investigators sampled blood at baseline, at cycle 4 day 1, and at cycle 7 day 1. This table comes from immunoSEQ multiplex PCR, and its TCRdb copy is limited to in-frame clones, with some not included. The sample carries 65,000 to 90,000 clones, 75% to 95% recorded once. Study-wide results and caveats: CD4+ T cells averaged fewer expanded clones than CD8+ T cells.

This receptor was taken from an adult with an advanced solid tumor such as melanoma, head and neck, liver or kidney cancer. The chain employs TRBV11-2 and TRBJ1-2, with D possibly matching TRBD1 (5 bases). The material was CD4+ or CD8+ T cells sorted from blood, obtained in a trial of the OX40 agonist ivuxolimab. The CDR3 reads CASSLEGQGYGYTF. CDR3 bases: TGTGCCAGCAGCTTGGAAGGGCAGGGTTATGGCTACACCTTC.